The source of this T cell receptor (beta chain) is a study of CD8 T cells in ankylosing spondylitis. TCRdb reprocessed the 5' RACE reads with MiXCR, giving one entry per CDR3 protein. The sample has about 36,000 distinct CDR3 sequences, 6% seen once. This clonotype was seen ten or more times. Per the germline V gene, CDR1 is SGHDN and CDR2 is FVKESK. Trimming pared 1 base from V and 2 bases from J, leaving 5 bases between. CDR3 size: 13 residues. The chain is built from TRBV14 and TRBJ1-1, with D unclear. This receptor was taken from a male donor with ankylosing spondylitis or in good health (not recorded which). The specimen was blood, either unsorted or a sorted T cell fraction (not recorded which). Written as DNA, the CDR3 is TGTGCCAGCAGCCAAGGCGGTAACACTGAAGCTTTCTTT. Amino acids: CASSQGGNTEAFF.